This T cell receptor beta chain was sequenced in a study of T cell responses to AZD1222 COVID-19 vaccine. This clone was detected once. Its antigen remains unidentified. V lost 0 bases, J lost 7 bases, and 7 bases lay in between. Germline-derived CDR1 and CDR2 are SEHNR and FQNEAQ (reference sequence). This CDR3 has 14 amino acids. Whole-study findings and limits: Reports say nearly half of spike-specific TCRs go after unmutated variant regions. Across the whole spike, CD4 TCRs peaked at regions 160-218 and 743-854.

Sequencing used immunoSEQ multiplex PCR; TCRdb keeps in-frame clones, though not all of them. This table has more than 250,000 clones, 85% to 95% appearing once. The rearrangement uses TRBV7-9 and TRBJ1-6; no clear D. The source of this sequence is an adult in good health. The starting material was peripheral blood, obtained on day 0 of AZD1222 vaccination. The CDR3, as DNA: TGTGCCAGCAGCTTAGCGGGTCCAAATTCACCCCTCCACTTT. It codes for CASSLAGPNSPLHF.